This TCR beta chain was retrieved from a study of blood T cell repertoires in COVID-19 (dated by TCRdb to 2019 to 2021). About the investigation overall: The collaborator samples originated in the United States, Italy and Spain and spanned the acute and convalescent phases of COVID-19. Deeply sampled blood TCRbeta repertoires from subjects exposed to, actively infected with, or recovered from COVID-19 were included in the dataset. Where HLA class I and class II types were available, the types were taken from metadata supplied by the sample provider, not from assay-based typing. The material from the prospective study consisted of cDNA or gDNA derived from T cells, B-cell-depleted T cells, or PBMCs. A de-identified subject ID, COVID-19 status, age in years and sex were almost always included in the sample metadata. The repertoires were released in a freely available public database intended as a resource for research on the immune response to SARS-CoV-2. Samples were obtained from the ongoing ImmuneRACE study (first 160 participants) and from 1,254 subjects provided by 6 global collaborators.

On this clone itself: The clone's antigen remains unknown. No base-level quality is on record; no much larger clone is a single base apart.

TCRbeta CDR3 regions were amplified from genomic DNA using the immunoSEQ Assay, a bias-controlled multiplex PCR. As for the authors' bioinformatics: The number of nucleated cells in each sample was estimated from the amplification of reference gene primers within the assay. To quantify the absolute abundance of each unique TCRbeta CDR3 rearrangement, sequence reads were collapsed and filtered. For each sample, productive Simpson clonality was calculated as the square root of Simpson's diversity index across productive rearrangements. TCRdb obtained this table from immuneACCESS and retained in-frame rearrangements with V and J assigned. These tables miss some clones; where compared with another copy, unresolved V genes account for less than half of the shortfall, and the remainder is unexplained. V and J calls and clone size follow that table, whereas D and trimming were derived from the DNA. Recorded for this sample are 270,000 or so clones; about nine tenths of them occurred a single time. The ten largest make up less than 1% of the sample.

The CDR3 numbers 14 residues from cysteine through phenylalanine. Only CDR3 DNA remains: 42 bases, in frame from the first base. The germline V gene (reference sequence) gives CDR1 as SGHKS and CDR2 as YYEKEE. Relative to germline, V is 4 bases shorter and J is 8 bases shorter, with 18 bases between their ends. The research as a whole found: How much clinical and demographic metadata was included differed by source and by participant, and the metadata was provided uncurated.

A second Seattle source provided samples from volunteer blood donors who had recovered from COVID-19. Each collaborating institution followed its own protocols to collect whole blood in K2EDTA tubes. For TCRbeta analysis, collaborator samples were shipped as frozen whole blood, as isolated PBMCs, or as DNA extracted from either sample type. The sequenced sample was peripheral blood. The sequence links TRBV5-5 to TRBJ1-2; 5 matching bases give a weak D call of TRBD1. The TCR originated in a woman in her forties who had recovered from COVID-19. The CDR3 protein sequence reads: CASSAGISLGGYTF. The DNA sequence follows: TGTGCCAGCAGCGCAGGGATCTCCCTCGGGGGCTACACCTTC. This CDR3, with the reference TRBV5-5 and TRBJ1-2 proteins standing in past its ends, gives the full variable domain DAGVTQSPTHLIKTRGQQVTLRCSPISGHKSVSWYQQVLGQGPQFIFQYYEKEERGRGNFPDRFSARQFPNYSSELNVNALLLGDSALYLCASSAGISLGGYTFGSGTRLTVV.